The 6 T cell receptor beta chains below all came from one sample that was sequenced in a study of CD8+ T cells in alopecia areata. Described treatment: oral pan-JAK inhibitor, 5-10 mg twice daily. Reverse transcription of extracted RNA yielded cDNA, which provided the sequencing template. TCRdb's copy holds only in-frame clones and misses some; the assay was immunoSEQ multiplex PCR. The sample includes fewer than 250,000 clones, around 60% of them seen just once. The sequencing here drew on CD4+ T cells sorted from blood, taken at week 4, from a patient treated with tofacitinib. These receptors all stem from a human donor with alopecia areata.

The rearrangement joins TRBV29-1 to TRBJ2-5, with 10 positions matching TRBD2. Germline V CDR1 and CDR2: SQVTM, ANQGSEA. V lost 5 bases, J lost 5 bases, and 8 bases stayed unmatched. This CDR3 is 14 amino acids long. Here the CDR3 DNA reads TGCAGCGTTACGCCCGGGACTAGCGTGGAGACCCAGTACTTC. This encodes CSVTPGTSVETQYF.

V and J are TRBV25-1 and TRBJ2-7; D gene ambiguous. Trimming removed 4 bases from V and 4 bases from J, with 5 bases in between. CDR3 length: 11 amino acids. Germline V lookup: CDR1 MGHDK, CDR2 SYGVNS. This CDR3 is CASSVKYEQYF. The CDR3, as DNA: TGTGCCAGCAGTGTCAAATACGAGCAGTACTTC.

The CDR3 nucleotides are TGCAGCGGCCAAGTGCGGGAGTACAATGAGCAGTTCTTC. Amino acid sequence: CSGQVREYNEQFF. The chain has TRBV29-1 and TRBJ2-1; 7 bases are a match to TRBD2. Trimming at V came to 7 bases and at J to 4 bases, leaving 7 bases not matched to a gene. The V gene's germline CDR1 is SQVTM and CDR2 ANQGSEA. The CDR3 loop spans 13 amino acids.

The chain carries TRBV18 and TRBJ1-5; no clear D gene. The germline V and J ends were trimmed by 5 bases and 2 bases, with 7 bases remaining between them. The CDR3 covers 13 residues. Germline V gene data show CDR1 as KGHSH and CDR2 as LQKENI. DNA for the CDR3: TGTGCCAGCTCATTTCAGCGCAATCAGCCCCAGCATTTT. Encoded protein: CASSFQRNQPQHF. The full variable domain, rest sourced from reference TRBV18 and TRBJ1-5, is NAGVMQNPRHLVRRRGQEARLRCSPMKGHSHVYWYRQLPEEGLKFMVYLQKENIIDESGMPKERFSAEFPKEGPSILRIQQVVRGDSAAYFCASSFQRNQPQHFGDGTRLSIL.

This clone showed up just a few times. This rearrangement joins TRBV7-9 to TRBJ1-2, with 7 bases aligning to TRBD1. CDR1 SEHNR and CDR2 FQNEAQ come from the germline V gene (reference sequence). The J segment lost 8 bases and the V segment lost 5 bases, leaving 5 bases of the junction unmatched. This CDR3 contains 12 residues. The chain's CDR3 is CASSARQGGYTF. CDR3 sequence (DNA): TGTGCCAGCAGCGCTCGACAGGGAGGCTACACCTTC.

V usage is TRBV30 and J usage is TRBJ2-7; perhaps TRBD2 as D (6 bases). Trimming shortened V by 7 bases and J by 2 bases, and 18 bases separated the two germline ends. This CDR3 contains 14 residues. The germline CDR1 and CDR2 sequences are GTSNPN and SVGIG (reference sequence). The CDR3 sequence is CASQYRRGPYEQYF. Here the CDR3 DNA reads TGTGCCTCTCAATACCGGCGGGGACCCTACGAGCAGTACTTC.